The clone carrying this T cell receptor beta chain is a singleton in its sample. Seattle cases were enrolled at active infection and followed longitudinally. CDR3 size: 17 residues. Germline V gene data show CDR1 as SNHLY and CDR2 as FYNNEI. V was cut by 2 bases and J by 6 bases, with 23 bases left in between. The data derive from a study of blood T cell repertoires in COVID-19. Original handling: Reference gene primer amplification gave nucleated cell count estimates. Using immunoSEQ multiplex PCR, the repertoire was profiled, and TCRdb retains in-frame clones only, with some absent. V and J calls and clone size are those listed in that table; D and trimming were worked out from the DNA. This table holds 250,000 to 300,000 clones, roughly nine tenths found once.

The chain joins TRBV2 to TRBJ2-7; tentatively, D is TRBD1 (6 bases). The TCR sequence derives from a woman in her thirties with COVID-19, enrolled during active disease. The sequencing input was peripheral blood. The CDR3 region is CASSELGTGTLLSEQYF. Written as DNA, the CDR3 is TGTGCCAGCAGTGAATTGGGTACGGGGACACTCCTCAGCGAGCAGTACTTC.